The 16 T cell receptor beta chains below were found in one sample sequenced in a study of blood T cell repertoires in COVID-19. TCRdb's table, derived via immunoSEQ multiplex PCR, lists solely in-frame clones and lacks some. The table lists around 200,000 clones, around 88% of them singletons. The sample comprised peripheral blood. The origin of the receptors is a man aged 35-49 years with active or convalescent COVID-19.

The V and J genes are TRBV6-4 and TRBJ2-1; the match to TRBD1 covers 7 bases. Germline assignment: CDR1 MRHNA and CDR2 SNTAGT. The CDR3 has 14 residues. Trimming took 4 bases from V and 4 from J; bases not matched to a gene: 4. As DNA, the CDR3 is TGTGCCAGCAGTGTTGGGGACAGTTACAATGAGCAGTTCTTC. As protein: CASSVGDSYNEQFF.

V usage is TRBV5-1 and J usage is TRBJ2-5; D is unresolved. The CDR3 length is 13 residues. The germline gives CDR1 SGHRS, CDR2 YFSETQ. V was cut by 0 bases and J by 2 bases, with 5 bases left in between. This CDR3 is CASSLAVQETQYF. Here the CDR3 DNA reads TGCGCCAGCAGCTTGGCTGTACAAGAGACCCAGTACTTC. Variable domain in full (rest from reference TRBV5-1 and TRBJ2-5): KAGVTQTPRYLIKTRGQQVTLSCSPISGHRSVSWYQQTPGQGLQFLFEYFSETQRNKGNFPGRFSGRQFSNSRSEMNVSTLELGDSALYLCASSLAVQETQYFGPGTRLLVL.

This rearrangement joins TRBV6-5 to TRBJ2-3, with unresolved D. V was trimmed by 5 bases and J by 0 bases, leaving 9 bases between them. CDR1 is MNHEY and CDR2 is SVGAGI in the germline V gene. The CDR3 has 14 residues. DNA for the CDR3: TGTGCCAGCAGTACCCCTAGGAGCACAGATACGCAGTATTTT. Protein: CASSTPRSTDTQYF.

CDR3 in DNA: TGTGCTAGTGGTCAGGATCATCAGCCCCAGCATTTT. The encoded protein is CASGQDHQPQHF. The chain combines TRBV12-5 with TRBJ1-5; no firm D call. Germline V gene data show CDR1 as LGHNT and CDR2 as FRNRAP. The CDR3 contains 12 residues. The V end lost 5 bases, the J end lost 5 bases, and 7 bases lay between the germline ends.

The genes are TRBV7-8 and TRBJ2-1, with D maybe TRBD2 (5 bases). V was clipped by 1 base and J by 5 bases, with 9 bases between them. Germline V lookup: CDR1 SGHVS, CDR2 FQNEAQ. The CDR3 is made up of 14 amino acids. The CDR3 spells CASSLEAAHNEQFF. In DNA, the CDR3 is TGTGCCAGCAGCTTAGAAGCGGCCCACAATGAGCAGTTCTTC.

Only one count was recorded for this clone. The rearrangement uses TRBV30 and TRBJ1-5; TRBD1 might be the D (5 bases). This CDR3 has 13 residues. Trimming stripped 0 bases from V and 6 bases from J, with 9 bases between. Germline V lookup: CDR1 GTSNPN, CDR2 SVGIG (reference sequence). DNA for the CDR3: TGTGCCTGGAGTGTCCAGGGTACTCAGCCCCAGCATTTT. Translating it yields CAWSVQGTQPQHF. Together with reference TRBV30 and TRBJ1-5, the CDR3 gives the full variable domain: SQTIHQWPATLVQPVGSPLSLECTVEGTSNPNLYWYRQAAGRGLQLLFYSVGIGQISSEVPQNLSASRPQDRQFILSSKKLLLSDSGFYLCAWSVQGTQPQHFGDGTRLSIL.

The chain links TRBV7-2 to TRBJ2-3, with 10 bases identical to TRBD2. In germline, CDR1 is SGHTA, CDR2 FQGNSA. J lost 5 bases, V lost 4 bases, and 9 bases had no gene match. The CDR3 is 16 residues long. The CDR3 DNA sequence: TGTGCCAGCAGCTCGTCAAGCGGGAGGGCCGTAGATACGCAGTATTTT. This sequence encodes CASSSSSGRAVDTQYF.

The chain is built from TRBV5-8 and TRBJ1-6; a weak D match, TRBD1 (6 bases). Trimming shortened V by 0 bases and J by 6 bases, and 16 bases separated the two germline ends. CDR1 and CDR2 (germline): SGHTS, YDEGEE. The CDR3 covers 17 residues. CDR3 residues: CASSLDPRGARNSPLHF. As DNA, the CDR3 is TGTGCCAGCAGCTTGGACCCACGGGGGGCGCGTAATTCACCCCTCCACTTT.

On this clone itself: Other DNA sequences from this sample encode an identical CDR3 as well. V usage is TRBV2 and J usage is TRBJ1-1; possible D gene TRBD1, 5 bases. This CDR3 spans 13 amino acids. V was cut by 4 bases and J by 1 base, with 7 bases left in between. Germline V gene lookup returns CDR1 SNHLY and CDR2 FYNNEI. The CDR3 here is CASSGQGNTEAFF. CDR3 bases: TGTGCCAGCAGTGGGCAGGGGAACACTGAAGCTTTCTTT.

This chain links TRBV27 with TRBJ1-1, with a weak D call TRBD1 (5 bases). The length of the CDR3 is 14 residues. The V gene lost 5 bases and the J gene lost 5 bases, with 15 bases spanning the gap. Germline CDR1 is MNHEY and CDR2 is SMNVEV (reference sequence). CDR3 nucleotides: TGTGCCAGCAGTCCGACATGGGGGAGGACTGAAGCTTTCTTT. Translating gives CASSPTWGRTEAFF.

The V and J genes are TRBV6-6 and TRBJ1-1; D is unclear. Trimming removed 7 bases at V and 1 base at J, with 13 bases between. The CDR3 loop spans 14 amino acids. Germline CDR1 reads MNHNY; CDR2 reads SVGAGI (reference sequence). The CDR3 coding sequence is TGTGCCAGCAAACACCCGGAGGAGAACACTGAAGCTTTCTTT. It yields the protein CASKHPEENTEAFF.

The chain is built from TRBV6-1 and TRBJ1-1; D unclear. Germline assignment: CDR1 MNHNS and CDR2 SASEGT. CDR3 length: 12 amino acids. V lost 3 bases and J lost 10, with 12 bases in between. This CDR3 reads CASSDGYLGAFF. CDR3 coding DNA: TGTGCCAGCAGTGACGGGTATTTGGGAGCTTTCTTT.

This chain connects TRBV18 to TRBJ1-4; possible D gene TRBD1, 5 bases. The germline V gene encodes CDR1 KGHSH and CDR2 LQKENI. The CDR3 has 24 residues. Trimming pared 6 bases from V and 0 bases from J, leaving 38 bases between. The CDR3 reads CASSLRSGRMFGTTTGSTNEKLFF. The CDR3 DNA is TGTGCCAGCTCCCTCAGATCGGGTCGCATGTTCGGTACTACAACAGGATCAACTAATGAAAAACTGTTTTTT.

CDR3 DNA: TGTGCCAGCAGCTTGGGGACAGATCGAAGCTCCTACAATGAGCAGTTCTTC. Translated, it gives CASSLGTDRSSYNEQFF. The J gene is TRBJ2-1, the V gene TRBV27; 7 nucleotides match TRBD1. V shed 6 bases, J shed 0 bases, and the junction held 11 bases outside the gene matches. Germline CDR1 reads MNHEY; CDR2 reads SMNVEV (reference sequence). The CDR3 is made up of 17 amino acids.

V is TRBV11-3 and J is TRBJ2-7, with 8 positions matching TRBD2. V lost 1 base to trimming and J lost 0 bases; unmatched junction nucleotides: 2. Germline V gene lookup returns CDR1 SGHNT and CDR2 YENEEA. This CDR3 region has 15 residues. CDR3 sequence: CASSLAGGNSYEQYF. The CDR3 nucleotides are TGTGCCAGCAGCTTAGCGGGAGGGAACTCCTACGAGCAGTACTTC.

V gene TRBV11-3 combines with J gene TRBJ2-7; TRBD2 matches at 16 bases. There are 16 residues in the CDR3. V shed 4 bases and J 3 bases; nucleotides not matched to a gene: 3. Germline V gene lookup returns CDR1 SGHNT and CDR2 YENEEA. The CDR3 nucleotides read TGTGCCAGCAGCTGGGGACTAGCGGGAGGGGGCTACGAGCAGTACTTC. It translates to CASSWGLAGGGYEQYF.